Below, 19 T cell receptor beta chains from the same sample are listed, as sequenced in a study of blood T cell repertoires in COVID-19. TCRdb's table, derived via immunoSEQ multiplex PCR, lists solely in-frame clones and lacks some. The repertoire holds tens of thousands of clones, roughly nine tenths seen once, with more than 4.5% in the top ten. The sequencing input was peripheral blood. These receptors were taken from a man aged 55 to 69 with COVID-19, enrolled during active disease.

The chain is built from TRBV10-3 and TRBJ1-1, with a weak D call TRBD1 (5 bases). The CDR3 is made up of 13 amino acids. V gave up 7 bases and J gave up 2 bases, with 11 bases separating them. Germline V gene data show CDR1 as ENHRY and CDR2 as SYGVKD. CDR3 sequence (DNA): TGTGCCATCACTTTCGACAGAAACACTGAAGCTTTCTTT. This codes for CAITFDRNTEAFF.

DNA for the CDR3: TGTGCCATCAGTGAGCCCAGAGGAGGGGTGGCTGAAAAACTGTTTTTT. Amino acids: CAISEPRGGVAEKLFF. The V gene is TRBV10-3, the J gene TRBJ1-4; D might be TRBD1 (5 bases). V lost 2 bases, J lost 7 bases, and 17 bases lay in between. CDR3 size: 16 residues. Germline V gene sequence: CDR1 ENHRY, CDR2 SYGVKD.

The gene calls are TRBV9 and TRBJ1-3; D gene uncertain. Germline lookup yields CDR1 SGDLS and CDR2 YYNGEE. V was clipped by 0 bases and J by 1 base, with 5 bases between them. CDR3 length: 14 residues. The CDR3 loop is CASSVDTSGNTIYF. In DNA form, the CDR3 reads TGTGCCAGCAGCGTAGACACGTCTGGAAACACCATATATTTT.

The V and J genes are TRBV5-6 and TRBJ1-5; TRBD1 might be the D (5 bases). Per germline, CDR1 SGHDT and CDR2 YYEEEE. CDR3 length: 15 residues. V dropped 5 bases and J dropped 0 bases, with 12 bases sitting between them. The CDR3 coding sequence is TGTGCCAGCAGTTCACAGGTCTATAGCAATCAGCCCCAGCATTTT. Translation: CASSSQVYSNQPQHF.

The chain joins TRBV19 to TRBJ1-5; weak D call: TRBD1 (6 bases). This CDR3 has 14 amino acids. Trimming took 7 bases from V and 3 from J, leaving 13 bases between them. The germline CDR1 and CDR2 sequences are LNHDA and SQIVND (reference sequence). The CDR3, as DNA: TGTGCCAGTAATGTCGGACAGTACAATCAGCCCCAGCATTTT. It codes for CASNVGQYNQPQHF.

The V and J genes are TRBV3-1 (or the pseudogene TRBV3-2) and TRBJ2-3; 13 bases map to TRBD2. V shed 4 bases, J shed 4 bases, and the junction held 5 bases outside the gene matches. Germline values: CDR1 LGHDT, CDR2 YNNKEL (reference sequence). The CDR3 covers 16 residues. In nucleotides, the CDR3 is TGTGCCAGCAGCCCCTGGACTAGCGGGAGTTCAGATACGCAGTATTTT. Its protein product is CASSPWTSGSSDTQYF.

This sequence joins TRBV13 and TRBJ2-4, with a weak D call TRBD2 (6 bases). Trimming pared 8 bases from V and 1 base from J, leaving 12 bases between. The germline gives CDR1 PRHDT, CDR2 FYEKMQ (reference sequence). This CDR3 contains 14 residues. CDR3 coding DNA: TGTGCCAGCGGCCCCAGCGGGGCCAAAAACATTCAGTACTTC. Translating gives CASGPSGAKNIQYF.

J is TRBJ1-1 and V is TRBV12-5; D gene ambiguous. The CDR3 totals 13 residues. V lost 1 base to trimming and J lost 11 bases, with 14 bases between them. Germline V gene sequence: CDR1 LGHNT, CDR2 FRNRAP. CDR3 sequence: CASGLGHEFWAFF. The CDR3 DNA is TGTGCTAGTGGTTTGGGACACGAGTTTTGGGCTTTCTTT.

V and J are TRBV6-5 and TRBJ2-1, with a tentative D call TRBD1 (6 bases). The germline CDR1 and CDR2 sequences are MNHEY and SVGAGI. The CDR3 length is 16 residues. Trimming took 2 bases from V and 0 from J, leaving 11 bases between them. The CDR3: CASSYRADSSYNEQFF. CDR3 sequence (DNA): TGTGCCAGCAGTTACAGAGCGGACAGCTCCTACAATGAGCAGTTCTTC.

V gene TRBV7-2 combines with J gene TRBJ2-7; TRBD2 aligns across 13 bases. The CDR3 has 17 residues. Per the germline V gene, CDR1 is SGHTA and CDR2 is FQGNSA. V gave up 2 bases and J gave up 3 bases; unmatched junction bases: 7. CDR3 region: CASSLYGTSGIVYEQYF. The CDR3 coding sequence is TGTGCCAGCAGCTTATACGGGACTAGCGGGATTGTCTACGAGCAGTACTTC.

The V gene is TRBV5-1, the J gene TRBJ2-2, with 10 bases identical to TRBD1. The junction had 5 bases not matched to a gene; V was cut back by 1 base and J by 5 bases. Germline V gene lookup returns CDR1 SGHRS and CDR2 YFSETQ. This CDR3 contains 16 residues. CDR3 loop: CASSLRSDRGTGELFF. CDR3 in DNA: TGCGCCAGCAGCTTGAGGTCGGACAGGGGGACCGGGGAGCTGTTTTTT.

In DNA, the CDR3 is TGTGCCAGCTCACCATTCGCAGACACAGACACCGGGGAGCTGTTTTTT. Encoded protein: CASSPFADTDTGELFF. The chain links TRBV18 to TRBJ2-2; D unclear. Trimming took 2 bases from V and 3 from J, leaving 13 bases between them. The V gene's germline CDR1 is KGHSH and CDR2 LQKENI. The CDR3 is made up of 16 amino acids. Filled out from reference TRBV18 and TRBJ2-2, the complete variable domain reads NAGVMQNPRHLVRRRGQEARLRCSPMKGHSHVYWYRQLPEEGLKFMVYLQKENIIDESGMPKERFSAEFPKEGPSILRIQQVVRGDSAAYFCASSPFADTDTGELFFGEGSRLTVL.

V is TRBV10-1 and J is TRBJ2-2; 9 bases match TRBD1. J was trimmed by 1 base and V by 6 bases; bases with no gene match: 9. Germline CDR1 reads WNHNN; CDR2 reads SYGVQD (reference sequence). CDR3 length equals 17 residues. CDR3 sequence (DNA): TGCGCCAGCAGCTATCCTCCGGGACAGGGGAACACCGGGGAGCTGTTTTTT. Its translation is CASSYPPGQGNTGELFF.

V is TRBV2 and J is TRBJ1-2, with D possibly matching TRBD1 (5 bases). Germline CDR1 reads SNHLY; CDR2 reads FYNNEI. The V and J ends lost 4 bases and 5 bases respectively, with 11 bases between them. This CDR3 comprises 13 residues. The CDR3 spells CASSGLGVYGYTF. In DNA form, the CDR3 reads TGTGCCAGCAGTGGACTAGGGGTGTATGGCTACACCTTC.

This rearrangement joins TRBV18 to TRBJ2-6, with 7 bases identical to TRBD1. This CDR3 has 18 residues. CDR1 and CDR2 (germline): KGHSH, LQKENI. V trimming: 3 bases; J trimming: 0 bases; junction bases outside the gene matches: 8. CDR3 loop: CASSPTSTGNSGANVLTF. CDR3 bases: TGTGCCAGCTCACCCACTTCGACAGGGAACTCTGGGGCCAACGTCCTGACTTTC.

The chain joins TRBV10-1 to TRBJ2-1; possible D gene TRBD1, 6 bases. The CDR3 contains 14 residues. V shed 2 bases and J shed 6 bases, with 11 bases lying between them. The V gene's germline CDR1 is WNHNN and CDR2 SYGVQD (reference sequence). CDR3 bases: TGCGCCAGCAGTGAGCTCAGGGGATTCAATGAGCAGTTCTTC. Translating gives CASSELRGFNEQFF.

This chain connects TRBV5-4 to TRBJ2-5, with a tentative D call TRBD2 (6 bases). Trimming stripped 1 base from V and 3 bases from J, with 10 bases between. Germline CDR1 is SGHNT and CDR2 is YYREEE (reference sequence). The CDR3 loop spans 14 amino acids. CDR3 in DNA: TGTGCCAGCAGCTTGTTCCTAGCGAAAGAGACCCAGTACTTC. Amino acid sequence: CASSLFLAKETQYF.

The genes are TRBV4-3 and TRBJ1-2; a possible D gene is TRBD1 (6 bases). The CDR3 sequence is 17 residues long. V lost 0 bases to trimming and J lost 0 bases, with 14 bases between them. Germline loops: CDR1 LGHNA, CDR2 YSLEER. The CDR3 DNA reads TGCGCCAGCAGCCAAGATTTTGCGGGGGGGCCTAACTATGGCTACACCTTC. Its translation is CASSQDFAGGPNYGYTF.

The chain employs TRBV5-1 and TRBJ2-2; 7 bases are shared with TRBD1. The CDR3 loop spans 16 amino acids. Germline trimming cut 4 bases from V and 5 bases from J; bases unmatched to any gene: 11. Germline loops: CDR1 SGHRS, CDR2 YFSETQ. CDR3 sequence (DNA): TGCGCCAGCAGCCTAACGACAGGGACGGGGACCGGGGAGCTGTTTTTT. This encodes CASSLTTGTGTGELFF.